One and the same sample provided the 6 T cell receptor beta chains below, sequenced in a study of OX40 agonist ivuxolimab in advanced cancers. Assay: immunoSEQ multiplex PCR; the TCRdb copy retains only in-frame clones and omits some. The table shows fewer than 25,000 clones, with 86% occurring only once. The sample was CD4+ or CD8+ T cells sorted from blood, taken in a trial of the OX40 agonist ivuxolimab. Every receptor here comes from an adult with an advanced solid tumor such as melanoma, head and neck, liver or kidney cancer.

This chain links TRBV5-1 with TRBJ1-1, with a tentative D call TRBD1 (6 bases). CDR1 is SGHRS, CDR2 YFSETQ, per germline. This CDR3 is 17 amino acids long. Trimming removed 4 bases from V and 0 bases from J, with 19 bases in between. DNA of the CDR3: TGCGCCAGCAGCCCGAATGCCCCGGGACACTTGAACACTGAAGCTTTCTTT. This sequence encodes CASSPNAPGHLNTEAFF.

The chain recombines TRBV10-3 with TRBJ1-2, with 7 bases that match TRBD1. V lost 8 bases to trimming and J lost 0 bases; unmatched junction nucleotides: 15. The germline gives CDR1 ENHRY, CDR2 SYGVKD. CDR3 length equals 17 residues. Here the CDR3 reads CAILPGTDVVANYGYTF. CDR3 DNA sequence: TGTGCCATCCTTCCGGGGACAGACGTTGTAGCTAACTATGGCTACACCTTC.

This chain connects TRBV19 to TRBJ2-7; 7 positions match TRBD2. The V and J ends lost 4 bases and 3 bases, in that order; junction bases with no gene match: 6. This CDR3 contains 14 residues. In germline, CDR1 is LNHDA, CDR2 SQIVND (reference sequence). CDR3 sequence (DNA): TGTGCCAGTAGTAGCAGCGGGGAGGGCTACGAGCAGTACTTC. Translation gives CASSSSGEGYEQYF.

This rearrangement joins TRBV6-6 to TRBJ2-1, with a weak D call TRBD1 (6 bases). This CDR3 is built from 13 residues. V lost 0 bases and J 7 bases, leaving 7 bases between the germline ends. Per germline, CDR1 MNHNY and CDR2 SVGAGI (reference sequence). The DNA of the CDR3 is TGTGCCAGCAGTTACTCGAGGGGGAATGAGCAGTTCTTC. Protein product: CASSYSRGNEQFF.

J is TRBJ2-1 and V is TRBV5-5; tentatively, D is TRBD2 (6 bases). Germline V gives CDR1 SGHKS, CDR2 YYEKEE (reference sequence). V was pared by 4 bases and J by 3 bases, with 14 bases between. CDR3 length: 15 residues. CDR3 sequence: CASSPRDSGYNEQFF. As DNA, the CDR3 is TGTGCCAGCAGCCCCAGGGACTCTGGCTACAATGAGCAGTTCTTC.

The chain employs TRBV9 and TRBJ1-5; perhaps TRBD1 as D (6 bases). Trimming stripped 0 bases from V and 7 bases from J, with 14 bases between. The CDR3 is 15 residues long. Germline V gives CDR1 SGDLS, CDR2 YYNGEE. CDR3 bases: TGTGCCAGCAGCGTAGGAGGGACAATGAACCAGCCCCAGCATTTT. Its translation: CASSVGGTMNQPQHF.